These 26 T cell receptor beta chains share one sample of origin, sequenced in a study of Tregs in tolerant kidney transplant recipients. Here immunoSEQ multiplex PCR was the method, and the copy in TCRdb shows in-frame clones only, minus some. The sample consists of some 80,000 clones, 95% to 98% of them appearing once. The starting material was CD4+ T cells from blood, obtained before the transplant. Every receptor here comes from a human donor who received a combined kidney and bone marrow transplant.

This chain joins TRBV18 and TRBJ2-7, with a possible D match to TRBD2 (5 bases). The CDR3 runs to 11 residues. V gave up 3 bases and J gave up 5 bases, with 5 bases separating them. The germline V gene has CDR1 KGHSH and CDR2 LQKENI. In DNA form, the CDR3 reads TGTGCCAGCTCACCCGGGGACGAGCAGTACTTC. Its translation is CASSPGDEQYF.

This chain joins TRBV11-2 and TRBJ1-2, with TRBD1 matching 7 bases. The V gene's germline CDR1 is SGHAT and CDR2 FQNNGV. The CDR3 is made up of 14 amino acids. With 4 bases clipped from V and 4 bases from J, the junction kept 6 bases outside the gene matches. The CDR3, as DNA: TGTGCCAGCAGCTCTAGGGACAGTTCCTATGGCTACACCTTC. Its protein product is CASSSRDSSYGYTF.

V usage is TRBV19 and J usage is TRBJ1-6; 10 nucleotides agree with TRBD1. Germline CDR1 and CDR2: LNHDA and SQIVND (reference sequence). The V gene end was trimmed by 3 bases and the J gene end by 6 bases; junction bases not matched to a gene: 5. The CDR3 length is 16 residues. In nucleotides, the CDR3 is TGTGCCAGTAGTATCCATTGGGACAGGGGTAATTCACCCCTCCACTTT. Its translation is CASSIHWDRGNSPLHF.

The CDR3 region is CASSLMGLAGGGEQFF. The CDR3 region has the DNA TGTGCCAGCAGCCTCATGGGACTAGCGGGAGGAGGTGAGCAGTTCTTC. The chain carries TRBV11-3 and TRBJ2-1; the match to TRBD2 covers 15 bases. The V gene end was trimmed by 5 bases and the J gene end by 9 bases; junction bases not matched to a gene: 8. Germline V gene lookup returns CDR1 SGHNT and CDR2 YENEEA. The CDR3 spans 16 residues.

The chain is built from TRBV4-2 and TRBJ2-3; the match to TRBD2 covers 7 bases. Germline V gene data show CDR1 as LGHNA and CDR2 as YNFKEQ. The V segment lost 0 bases and the J segment 7 bases; nucleotides outside the gene matches: 7. This CDR3 is built from 15 residues. The chain's CDR3 is CASSQEPRTRNTQYF. The CDR3, as DNA: TGTGCCAGCAGCCAAGAGCCTCGGACTAGAAATACGCAGTATTTT.

The chain is built from TRBV5-1 and TRBJ2-2; D is perhaps TRBD2 (6 bases). The CDR3 has 13 residues. Germline CDR1 is SGHRS and CDR2 is YFSETQ. V lost 7 bases and J 6 bases, leaving 13 bases between the germline ends. The CDR3 coding sequence is TGCGCCAGCGGAGAATCTAGCGCCGGGGAGCTGTTTTTT. It codes for CASGESSAGELFF. Variable domain in full (rest from reference TRBV5-1 and TRBJ2-2): KAGVTQTPRYLIKTRGQQVTLSCSPISGHRSVSWYQQTPGQGLQFLFEYFSETQRNKGNFPGRFSGRQFSNSRSEMNVSTLELGDSALYLCASGESSAGELFFGEGSRLTVL.

About this clone: The identical CDR3 is also encoded by other nucleotide sequences in the sample. V gene TRBV27 combines with J gene TRBJ1-3; 8 nucleotides line up with TRBD1. V lost 4 bases to trimming and J lost 4 bases; unmatched junction nucleotides: 3. This CDR3 is 14 amino acids long. Germline assignment: CDR1 MNHEY and CDR2 SMNVEV (reference sequence). The CDR3 DNA sequence: TGTGCCAGCAGTTCAGGGGGCGCAGGAAACACCATATATTTT. Translating gives CASSSGGAGNTIYF.

The chain is built from TRBV27 and TRBJ2-6, with 7 bases matching TRBD1. Unmatched junction bases numbered 14, after V lost 6 bases and J lost 0 bases. The CDR3 has 19 residues. Germline CDR1 reads MNHEY; CDR2 reads SMNVEV (reference sequence). In nucleotides, the CDR3 is TGTGCCAGCAGCCCCAAAGGGGGCAAGGATTTCTCTGGGGCCAACGTCCTGACTTTC. This translates into CASSPKGGKDFSGANVLTF. The complete variable domain, with remaining parts taken from reference TRBV27 and TRBJ2-6, reads EAQVTQNPRYLITVTGKKLTVTCSQNMNHEYMSWYRQDPGLGLRQIYYSMNVEVTDKGDVPEGYKVSRKEKRNFPLILESPSPNQTSLYFCASSPKGGKDFSGANVLTFGAGSRLTVL.

The CDR3 nucleotides read TGTGCCAGCAGTCCGGACAGCCCTTACGAGCAGTACTTC. Translated, it gives CASSPDSPYEQYF. V and J are TRBV2 and TRBJ2-7; tentatively, D is TRBD1 (6 bases). The CDR3 has 13 residues. With 5 bases removed from V and 4 bases from J, the gap between germline ends came to 12 bases. In germline, CDR1 is SNHLY, CDR2 FYNNEI. The complete variable domain, with remaining parts taken from reference TRBV2 and TRBJ2-7, reads EPEVTQTPSHQVTQMGQEVILRCVPISNHLYFYWYRQILGQKVEFLVSFYNNEISEKSEIFDDQFSVERPDGSNFTLKIRSTKLEDSAMYFCASSPDSPYEQYFGPGTRLTVT.

The chain carries TRBV7-2 and TRBJ2-5; D unclear. The ends were cut back, 1 base at V and 5 bases at J, with 17 bases in the middle. CDR3 size: 16 residues. Germline CDR1 SGHTA, CDR2 FQGNSA. Here the CDR3 reads CASSLGSLSPAETQYF. CDR3 coding DNA: TGTGCCAGCAGCTTAGGTAGCCTCTCACCCGCGGAGACCCAGTACTTC.

V usage is TRBV4-3 and J usage is TRBJ2-2; 10 nucleotides agree with TRBD2. The germline V gene encodes CDR1 LGHNA and CDR2 YSLEER. The CDR3 spans 18 residues. The V gene end was trimmed by 2 bases and the J gene end by 1 base; junction bases not matched to a gene: 7. CDR3: CASSQQPGLARNTGELFF. DNA for the CDR3: TGCGCCAGCAGCCAACAACCGGGACTAGCGCGGAACACCGGGGAGCTGTTTTTT.

The chain uses TRBV30 and TRBJ2-5; TRBD1 agrees at 7 bases. CDR3 size: 14 residues. Germline V gene sequence: CDR1 GTSNPN, CDR2 SVGIG (reference sequence). The trim removed 2 bases at V and 3 bases at J, leaving 6 bases unmatched. This CDR3 reads CAWSTLGTEETQYF. For the CDR3, the DNA is TGTGCCTGGAGTACCCTCGGGACAGAAGAGACCCAGTACTTC. The entire variable domain, with the rest obtained from reference TRBV30 and TRBJ2-5, is as follows: SQTIHQWPATLVQPVGSPLSLECTVEGTSNPNLYWYRQAAGRGLQLLFYSVGIGQISSEVPQNLSASRPQDRQFILSSKKLLLSDSGFYLCAWSTLGTEETQYFGPGTRLLVL.

The chain is built from TRBV18 and TRBJ1-1; 9 bases match TRBD1. Germline V lookup: CDR1 KGHSH, CDR2 LQKENI. This CDR3 spans 15 amino acids. Trimming cost V 3 bases and J 1 base; bases outside gene matches: 3. CDR3 coding DNA: TGTGCCAGCTCACCCGACAGGGGGGCGAACACTGAAGCTTTCTTT. Amino acids: CASSPDRGANTEAFF.

The V call is TRBV18, the J call TRBJ2-3, with TRBD2 matching 11 bases. Trimming cost V 3 bases and J 3 bases; bases outside gene matches: 2. The germline CDR1 and CDR2 sequences are KGHSH and LQKENI. This CDR3 contains 15 residues. Here the CDR3 reads CASSPRLAGTDTQYF. CDR3 nucleotide sequence: TGTGCCAGCTCACCTAGACTAGCGGGGACAGATACGCAGTATTTT.

The CDR3 sequence is CASLRGLLYQETQYF. The CDR3 region has the DNA TGTGCCAGCCTCAGGGGGCTCCTGTACCAAGAGACCCAGTACTTC. The genes are TRBV6-1 and TRBJ2-5, with 8 bases identical to TRBD1. The CDR3 has 15 amino acids. The ends lost 8 bases at V and 0 bases at J; junction bases unmatched: 8. CDR1 is MNHNS and CDR2 is SASEGT in the germline V gene.

This sequence joins TRBV15 and TRBJ2-7; 7 nucleotides match TRBD1. This CDR3 is 17 amino acids long. Germline V gene lookup returns CDR1 LNHNV and CDR2 YYDKDF (reference sequence). V lost 0 bases, J lost 4 bases, and 12 bases stayed unmatched. The CDR3 protein is CATSRDITRGSLYEQYF. DNA of the CDR3: TGTGCCACCAGCAGAGACATCACCAGGGGGTCCCTTTACGAGCAGTACTTC.

The CDR3 DNA follows: TGTGCCAGCAGTTACTCGCGGGGGGCGTGGGGCTACACCTTC. This encodes CASSYSRGAWGYTF. This sequence joins TRBV6-5 and TRBJ1-2, with D possibly being TRBD1 (6 bases). The germline V gene has CDR1 MNHEY and CDR2 SVGAGI. Trimming removed 0 bases at V and 8 bases at J, with 13 bases between. This CDR3 has 14 residues.

V usage is TRBV4-2 and J usage is TRBJ1-3, with unresolved D. The germline gives CDR1 LGHNA, CDR2 YNFKEQ. The V gene lost 6 bases and the J gene lost 3 bases, with 9 bases spanning the gap. The CDR3 is 13 residues long. For the CDR3, the DNA is TGTGCCAGCAGACTGGAGGGTGGAAACACCATATATTTT. Translated: CASRLEGGNTIYF.

The J gene is TRBJ1-2, the V gene TRBV5-8; no definite D call. Per germline, CDR1 SGHTS and CDR2 YDEGEE. The V gene lost 1 base and the J gene lost 8 bases, with 9 bases spanning the gap. The CDR3 is 12 amino acids. CDR3 sequence reads: CASSLQALGYTF. CDR3 coding DNA: TGTGCCAGCAGCTTGCAGGCGCTGGGCTACACCTTC.

V gene TRBV6-1 combines with J gene TRBJ2-1, with D possibly TRBD1 on 6 matching bases. V lost 6 bases and J 8 bases, leaving 17 bases between the germline ends. The CDR3 loop spans 14 amino acids. CDR1 and CDR2 (germline): MNHNS, SASEGT. The CDR3, as DNA: TGTGCCAGCAGCCTCCCAGGGGCGGTCGATGAGCAGTTCTTC. Translation: CASSLPGAVDEQFF.

The rearrangement joins TRBV28 to TRBJ1-5; D gene ambiguous. This CDR3 has 16 residues. Germline lookup yields CDR1 MDHEN and CDR2 SYDVKM. Trimming took 4 bases from V and 6 from J, leaving 19 bases between them. The CDR3 is CASSSSIGPALQPQHF. In nucleotides, the CDR3 is TGTGCCAGCAGTTCTTCCATAGGCCCAGCGCTTCAGCCCCAGCATTTT.

The chain has TRBV28 and TRBJ1-2; 7 nucleotides align to TRBD1. From germline, CDR1 is MDHEN and CDR2 SYDVKM. The CDR3 spans 14 residues. Unmatched junction bases numbered 2, after V lost 2 bases and J lost 2 bases. As DNA, the CDR3 is TGTGCCAGCAGTTTAGGGACAGAGAACTATGGCTACACCTTC. This gives the protein CASSLGTENYGYTF.

The V and J genes are TRBV25-1 and TRBJ1-4; tentatively, D is TRBD1 (6 bases). Germline loops: CDR1 MGHDK, CDR2 SYGVNS. The CDR3 runs 13 residues. Trimming took 2 bases from V and 5 from J, leaving 6 bases between them. CDR3 protein: CASSEQGNEKLFF. The CDR3 DNA sequence: TGTGCCAGCAGTGAACAGGGGAATGAAAAACTGTTTTTT.

The chain combines TRBV18 with TRBJ1-1; D is perhaps TRBD1 (5 bases). The CDR3 covers 13 residues. Looked up from germline, CDR1 is KGHSH and CDR2 is LQKENI. Trimming pared 8 bases from V and 1 base from J, leaving 11 bases between. The CDR3 protein is CASGWGGNTEAFF. For the CDR3, the DNA is TGTGCCAGCGGCTGGGGGGGGAACACTGAAGCTTTCTTT. Full variable domain (remainder filled in from reference TRBV18 and TRBJ1-1): NAGVMQNPRHLVRRRGQEARLRCSPMKGHSHVYWYRQLPEEGLKFMVYLQKENIIDESGMPKERFSAEFPKEGPSILRIQQVVRGDSAAYFCASGWGGNTEAFFGQGTRLTVV.

This rearrangement joins TRBV11-1 to TRBJ2-5; TRBD1 matches at 9 bases. The CDR3 is 14 amino acids. CDR1 SGHAT and CDR2 FQDESV come from the germline V gene (reference sequence). V trimming: 3 bases; J trimming: 1 base; junction bases outside the gene matches: 0. The CDR3 protein is CASSLDRGQETQYF. DNA of the CDR3: TGTGCCAGCAGCTTGGACAGGGGCCAAGAGACCCAGTACTTC.

The chain recombines TRBV9 with TRBJ1-3; 9 bases align to TRBD1. This CDR3 is 16 amino acids long. Looked up from germline, CDR1 is SGDLS and CDR2 is YYNGEE. V was pared by 0 bases and J by 7 bases, with 8 bases of the junction left unmatched. The CDR3 is CASSVGTGVMVNTIYF. CDR3 nucleotide sequence: TGTGCCAGCAGCGTAGGGACAGGGGTTATGGTTAACACCATATATTTT.